This TCR beta chain was identified in a study of esophageal squamous cell carcinoma under preoperative chemotherapy. V lost 6 bases, J lost 1 base, and 8 bases stayed unmatched. The CDR3 covers 15 residues. TCRdb passed the PCR reads through MiXCR, listing each CDR3 protein once. The sample shows about 6,600 distinct CDR3 sequences, around 33% of them seen only once. Time point given: before preoperative PTX-NDP chemotherapy. This clonotype is classed as medium-sized. Sampling was conducted from a patient given preoperative chemotherapy. This receptor was obtained from a human donor with esophageal squamous cell carcinoma. The donor label of this sample is uncertain. The genes are TRBV12-3 or TRBV12-4 and TRBJ2-7, with 8 positions matching TRBD2. The CDR3 DNA reads as TGTGCCAGCAGACCTGGGAGCGGGAGTTCCTACGAGCAGTACTTC. Encoded protein: CASRPGSGSSYEQYF.